A selection of T cell receptor beta chains follows, all from one sample in a study of tumor and adjacent non-tumor tissue in lung cancer. MiXCR was run by TCRdb on the multiplex PCR reads, yielding one entry per CDR3 protein. The table lists over 35,000 distinct CDR3 sequences, 60% of them singletons, with 45% in the top ten. What was sequenced was distant non-tumor lung tissue. Receptors were obtained from a man aged 50-60 years with non-small cell lung cancer. Each CDR3 is given with its conserved first and last residue. The order of the fields is J gene, D gene, V gene, clone size, CDR3 DNA, CDR3 protein. The D gene is left open where the match is weak. Where a row states a size, it is once, few, many or the class of an expanded clone; other rows omit it.

TRBJ2-5	.	TRBV10-3	.	TGTGCCACCGGTGAGTCGAATGGGGACCAAGAGATCCAGTACTTC	CATGESNGDQEIQYF
TRBJ2-7	.	TRBV10-2	.	TGCGCCAGCAGTGAAACCGATTACGAGCGGTACTTC	CASSETDYERYF
TRBJ2-3	TRBD2	TRBV30	many	TGTGCCTGGAGTGAAGGTAGCGGGGTCGATCTCACAGATACGCAGTATTTT	CAWSEGSGVDLTDTQYF
TRBJ2-1	.	TRBV29-1	.	TGCAGTGTTGATCCGGGCTTCTACAATGAGCAGCTCTTC	CSVDPGFYNEQLF
TRBJ1-6	TRBD1	TRBV24-1	many	TGTGCCACCAGTTCACAGGGGGTTAATTCACCCCTCCACTTT	CATSSQGVNSPLHF
TRBJ1-5	.	TRBV20-1	few	TGCAGTGCTAGAGATAGAGGGCGCAGCAATCAGCCCCAGCATTTT	CSARDRGRSNQPQHF
TRBJ2-7	TRBD2	TRBV28	.	TGTGACAGCAGTCCCGGGACTAGTCTTTACGAGCAGTACTTC	CDSSPGTSLYEQYF
TRBJ1-4	.	TRBV4-2	.	TGTGCCAGCAACCAGGAGGACAGCGGAGATGAAAAACTGTTTTTT	CASNQEDSGDEKLFF
TRBJ2-2	.	TRBV11-3	once	TGTGCCAGCAGCCCTACCAGGGTGGACACCGTGGAGCTGCTTTTT	CASSPTRVDTVELLF
TRBJ2-7	.	TRBV5-1	many	TGCGCCAGCAGCTTGGCCACGGCCCGGGACGAGCAGTACTTC	CASSLATARDEQYF
TRBJ2-2	TRBD1	TRBV19	.	TGTGCCAGTAGTCCTCAGACAGGGAGCACCGGGGAGCTGTTTTTT	CASSPQTGSTGELFF
TRBJ2-7	TRBD1	TRBV11-2	.	TGTGCCAGCAGCTCAGGGACAGGTAGAACGTACGAACAGCACTTC	CASSSGTGRTYEQHF
TRBJ1-1	.	TRBV6-2/TRBV6-3	many	TGTGCCAGCAGTTCGCAAGAGAACACTGAAGCTTTCTTT	CASSSQENTEAFF
TRBJ2-7	TRBD2	TRBV12-3/TRBV12-4	.	TGTGCCTGCAGTTTACTAGCGGGAGCCTACGAGCATTATTTC	CACSLLAGAYEHYF
TRBJ1-5	.	TRBV20-1	.	TGCAGTGCTAGAGTTCCGGGGGCTTACAATCAGCCCCAGCATTTT	CSARVPGAYNQPQHF
TRBJ2-1	TRBD2	TRBV28	.	TGTGCCAGCGTGCAGCGGGATAGGTCGCAGTTCTTC	CASVQRDRSQFF
TRBJ2-3	TRBD2	TRBV11-2	.	TGTGCCAGCAGTTTCCCGGGACTAACGAGAAAATTT	CASSFPGLTRKF
TRBJ2-7	.	TRBV6-6	.	TGTGCCAGCTGTTACTCGACGGGGAAACAATCCTACGAGCAGTACTTC	CASCYSTGKQSYEQYF
TRBJ2-1	.	TRBV20-1	.	TGCAGTGCGGAACGGAGCCATGGCTCCTACAATGAGCAGTTCTTC	CSAERSHGSYNEQFF
TRBJ2-3	.	TRBV20-1	.	TGCAGTACGAGGACTAGCACAGATACGCAGTATTTT	CSTRTSTDTQYF